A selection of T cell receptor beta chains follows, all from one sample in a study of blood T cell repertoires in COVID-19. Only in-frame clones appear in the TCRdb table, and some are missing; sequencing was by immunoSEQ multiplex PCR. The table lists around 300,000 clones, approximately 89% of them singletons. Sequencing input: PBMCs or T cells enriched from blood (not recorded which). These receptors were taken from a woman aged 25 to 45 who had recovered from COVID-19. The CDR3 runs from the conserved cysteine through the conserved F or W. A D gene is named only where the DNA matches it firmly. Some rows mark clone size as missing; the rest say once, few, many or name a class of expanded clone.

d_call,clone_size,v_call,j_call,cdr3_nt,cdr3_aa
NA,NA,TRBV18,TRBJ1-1,TGTGCCAGCTCTCAGATGAACACTGAAGCTTTCTTT,CASSQMNTEAFF
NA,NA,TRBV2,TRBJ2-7,TGTGCCAGCAGTGACGGACAAGCCTACGAGCAGTACTTC,CASSDGQAYEQYF
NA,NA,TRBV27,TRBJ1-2,TGTGCCAGCAGTTTAAACCGGGACATAGGGGGCTACACCTTC,CASSLNRDIGGYTF
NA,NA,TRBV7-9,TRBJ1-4,TGTGCCAGCAGCTTATCGGGGGGGCGCGATAAGGAAAAACTGTTTTTT,CASSLSGGRDKEKLFF
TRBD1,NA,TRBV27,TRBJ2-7,TGTGCCAGCAGTTTTGACCCGGGACAGGGAGGCGAGCAGTACTTC,CASSFDPGQGGEQYF
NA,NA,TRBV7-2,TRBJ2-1,TGTGCCAGCAGCCCCCCGGGATGGTATGAGCAGTTCTTC,CASSPPGWYEQFF
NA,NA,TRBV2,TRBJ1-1,TGTGCCAGCAGTGAAGAGGGGGATTACACTGAAGCTTTCTTT,CASSEEGDYTEAFF
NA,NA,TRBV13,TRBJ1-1,TGTGCCAGCAGCTTAGGTGAACATACTGAAGCTTTCTTT,CASSLGEHTEAFF
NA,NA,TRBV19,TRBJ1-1,TGTGCCAGTAGTAGGGGGACTGAGGAGAACACTGAAGCTTTCTTT,CASSRGTEENTEAFF
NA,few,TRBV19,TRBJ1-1,TGTGCCAGTAGTATAAGGGGTGAAGCTTTCTTT,CASSIRGEAFF
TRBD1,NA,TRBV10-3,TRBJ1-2,TGTGCCATCAGCGGGACAGGGAGAGGCTACACCTTC,CAISGTGRGYTF
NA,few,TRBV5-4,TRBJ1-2,TGTGCCAGCAGCGGTACAGGGAGAGGAGGCAACTATGGCTACACCTTC,CASSGTGRGGNYGYTF
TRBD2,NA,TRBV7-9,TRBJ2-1,TGTGCCAGCAGCTTTGGGACTAGCGGAGACCAGTTCTTC,CASSFGTSGDQFF
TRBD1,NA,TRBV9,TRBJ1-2,TGTGCCAGCAGCGCGGGGACAGTTCGCGGCTACACCTTC,CASSAGTVRGYTF
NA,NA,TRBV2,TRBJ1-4,TGTGCCAGCCTTCAGGGGAGACAGGCTTTCGCAACTAATGAAAAACTGTTTTTT,CASLQGRQAFATNEKLFF
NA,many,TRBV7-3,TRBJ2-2,TGTGCCAGCAGCCCCAATGGGCCGAACACCGGGGAGCTGTTTTTT,CASSPNGPNTGELFF
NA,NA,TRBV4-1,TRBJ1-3,TGCGCCAGCAGCCCGCTTTTCTTCGGGGATTACAACACCATATATTTT,CASSPLFFGDYNTIYF
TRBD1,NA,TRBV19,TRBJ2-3,TGTGCCAGTAGTTGGGCCCAGGGGGCGGGCACAGATACGCAGTATTTT,CASSWAQGAGTDTQYF
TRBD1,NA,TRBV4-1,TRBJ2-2,TGCGCCAGCAGCCAAGTTCCGGGACAGGTGAACACCGGGGAGCTGTTTTTT,CASSQVPGQVNTGELFF
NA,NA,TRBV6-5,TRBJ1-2,TGTGCCAGCAAAGACAGCTATGGCTACACCTTC,CASKDSYGYTF
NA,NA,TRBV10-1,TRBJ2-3,TGCGCCAGCAGTGAGTCCCGGGCAGGGGGCACAGATACGCAGTATTTT,CASSESRAGGTDTQYF
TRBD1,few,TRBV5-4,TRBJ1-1,TGTGCCAGCAGCCTGGACAGGGGGAACACTGAAGCTTTCTTT,CASSLDRGNTEAFF
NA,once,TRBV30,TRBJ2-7,TGTGCCTGGAGTGTACCCTATTTCTCGGACAGACGGGACGAGCAGTACTTC,CAWSVPYFSDRRDEQYF
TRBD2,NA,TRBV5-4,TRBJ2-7,TGTGCCAGCAGCTCGACTAGCGGTTTCTCCTACGAGCAGTACTTC,CASSSTSGFSYEQYF
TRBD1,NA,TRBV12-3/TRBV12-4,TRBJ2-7,TGTGCCAGCAGGCCGGGACAGCGATACGAGCAGTACTTC,CASRPGQRYEQYF
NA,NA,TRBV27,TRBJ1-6,TGTGCCAGCAGTTTATCATGGACAGTGAGATCACCCCTCCACTTT,CASSLSWTVRSPLHF
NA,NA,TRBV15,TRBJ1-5,TGTGCCACCAGCAGAGGAGGCGTAAATCAGCCCCAGCATTTT,CATSRGGVNQPQHF
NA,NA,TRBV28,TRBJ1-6,TGTGCCAGCAGCACTCAGGATCTTTACTCACCCCTCCACTTT,CASSTQDLYSPLHF
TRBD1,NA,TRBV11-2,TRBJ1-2,TGTGCCAGCAGCCTCATCGACAGGGGTAAAGGTGGCTACACCTTC,CASSLIDRGKGGYTF
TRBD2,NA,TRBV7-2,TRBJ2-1,TGTGCCAGCTCTCTGTCTAGCGGGGAGTACAATGAGCAGTTCTTC,CASSLSSGEYNEQFF
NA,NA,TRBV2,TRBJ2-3,TGTGCCAGCAGTGAGTTTGGAGGCGCGGGGGATACGCAGTATTTT,CASSEFGGAGDTQYF
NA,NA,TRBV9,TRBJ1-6,TGTGCCAGCAGCGTAGATCGCCTTCCGGTCTCACCCCTCCACTTT,CASSVDRLPVSPLHF
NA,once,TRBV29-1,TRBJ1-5,TGCAGCGTTGAAGAAGGGGGGGGTCAGCCCCAGCATTTT,CSVEEGGGQPQHF
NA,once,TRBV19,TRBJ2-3,TGTGCCAGTAGTCCCGGCGGGGATAACACAGATACGCAGTATTTT,CASSPGGDNTDTQYF
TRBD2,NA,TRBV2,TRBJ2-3,TGTGCCAGCAGCAGGAGCGGGGCTAGCACAGATACGCAGTATTTT,CASSRSGASTDTQYF
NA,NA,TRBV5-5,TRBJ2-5,TGTGCCAGCAGCTTGTTGAGCGGCCAAGAGACCCAGTACTTC,CASSLLSGQETQYF
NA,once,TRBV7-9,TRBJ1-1,TGTGCCAGCAGTCTCGAGGGGAACACTGAAGCTTTCTTT,CASSLEGNTEAFF
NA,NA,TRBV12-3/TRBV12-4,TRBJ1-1,TGTGCCAGCAGTTTAGTGGGAAGGGGTGAAGCTTTCTTT,CASSLVGRGEAFF
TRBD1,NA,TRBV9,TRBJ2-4,TGTGCCAGCAGCGTAGGAGGGGGGACAGGCGCGGACATTCAGTACTTC,CASSVGGGTGADIQYF
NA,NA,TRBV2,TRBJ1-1,TGTGCCATAGTAAATGGTGGAGGAGCTTTCTTT,CAIVNGGGAFF
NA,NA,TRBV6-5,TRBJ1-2,TGTGCCAGCAGTTACCGGGACAACTCCTACCGTTATGGCTACACCTTC,CASSYRDNSYRYGYTF
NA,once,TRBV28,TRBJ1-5,TGTGCCAGCAGGTCCTTCTCTATCAATCAGCCCCAGCATTTT,CASRSFSINQPQHF
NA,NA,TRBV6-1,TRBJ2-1,TGTGCCAGCAGTGAGGAGGGGTGGTATCCCAATGAGCAGTTCTTC,CASSEEGWYPNEQFF
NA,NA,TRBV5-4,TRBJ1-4,TGTGCCAGCAGCTTGGGGTCAGGGTTAAATGAAAAACTGTTTTTT,CASSLGSGLNEKLFF
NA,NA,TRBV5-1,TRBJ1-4,TGCGCCAGCAGCTTGGTGTCAGGCTTTAATGAAAAACTGTTTTTT,CASSLVSGFNEKLFF
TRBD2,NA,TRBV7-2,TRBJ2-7,TGTGCCAGCAGCGCCTCTATCGGGGGGACCTACGAGCAGTACTTC,CASSASIGGTYEQYF
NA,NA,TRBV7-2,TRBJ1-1,TGTGCCAGCAGCCTCGAGGGGGACGCGAACACTGAAGCTTTCTTT,CASSLEGDANTEAFF
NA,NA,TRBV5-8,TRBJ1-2,TGTGCCAGCAGCCTGATGGACAGTAGGATTTATGGCTACACCTTC,CASSLMDSRIYGYTF
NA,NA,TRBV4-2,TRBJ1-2,TGTGCCAGCAGCCCTCTGACAGGCTATGGCTACACCTTC,CASSPLTGYGYTF
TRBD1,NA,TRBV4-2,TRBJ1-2,TGTGCCAGCAGCCAGTACTATACAGGGGGATTTAACTATGGCTACACCTTC,CASSQYYTGGFNYGYTF
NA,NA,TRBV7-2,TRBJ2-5,TGTGCCAGCAGCTTAGCGGGGGGGCGGTGGGAGACCCAGTACTTC,CASSLAGGRWETQYF
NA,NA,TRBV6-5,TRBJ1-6,TGTGCCAGCAGCTCGCGTAGCTCCTATAATTCACCCCTCCACTTT,CASSSRSSYNSPLHF
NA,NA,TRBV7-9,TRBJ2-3,TGTGCCAGCAGCTTAGTAAGAGCTAGCACAGATACGCAGTATTTT,CASSLVRASTDTQYF
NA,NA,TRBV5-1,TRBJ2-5,TGCGCCAGCAGCTTGGGGTCAGGGGGAGGAGAGACCCAGTACTTC,CASSLGSGGGETQYF
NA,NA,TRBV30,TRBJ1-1,TGTGCCTGGAGGCGACAGCAAACCCACACTGAAGCTTTCTTT,CAWRRQQTHTEAFF